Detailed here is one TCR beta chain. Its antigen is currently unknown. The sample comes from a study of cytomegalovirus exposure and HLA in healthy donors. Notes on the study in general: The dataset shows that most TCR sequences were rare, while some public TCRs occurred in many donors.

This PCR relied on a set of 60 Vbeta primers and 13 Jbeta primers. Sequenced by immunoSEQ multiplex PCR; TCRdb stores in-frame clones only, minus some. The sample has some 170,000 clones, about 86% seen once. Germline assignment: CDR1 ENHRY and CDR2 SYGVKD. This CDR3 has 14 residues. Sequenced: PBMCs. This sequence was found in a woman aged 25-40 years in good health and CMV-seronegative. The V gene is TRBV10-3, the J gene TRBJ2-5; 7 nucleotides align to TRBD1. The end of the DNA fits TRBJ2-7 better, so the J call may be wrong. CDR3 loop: CAISNRQGGYEQYF. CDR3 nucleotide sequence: TGTGCCATCAGCAACCGACAGGGCGGTTACGAGCAGTACTTC.